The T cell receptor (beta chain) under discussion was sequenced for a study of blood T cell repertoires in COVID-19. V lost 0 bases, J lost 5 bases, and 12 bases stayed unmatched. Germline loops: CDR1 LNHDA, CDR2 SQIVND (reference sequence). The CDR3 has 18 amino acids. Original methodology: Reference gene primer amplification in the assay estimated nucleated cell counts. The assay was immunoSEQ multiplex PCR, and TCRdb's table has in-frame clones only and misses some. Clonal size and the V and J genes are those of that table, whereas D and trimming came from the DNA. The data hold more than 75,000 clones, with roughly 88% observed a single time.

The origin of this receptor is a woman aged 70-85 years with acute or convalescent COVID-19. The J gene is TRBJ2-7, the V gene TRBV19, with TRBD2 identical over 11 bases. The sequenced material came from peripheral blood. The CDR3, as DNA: TGTGCCAGTAGTATAGATCGAGCTAGCGGGAGGTCTTTCGACGAGCAGTACTTC. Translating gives CASSIDRASGRSFDEQYF.